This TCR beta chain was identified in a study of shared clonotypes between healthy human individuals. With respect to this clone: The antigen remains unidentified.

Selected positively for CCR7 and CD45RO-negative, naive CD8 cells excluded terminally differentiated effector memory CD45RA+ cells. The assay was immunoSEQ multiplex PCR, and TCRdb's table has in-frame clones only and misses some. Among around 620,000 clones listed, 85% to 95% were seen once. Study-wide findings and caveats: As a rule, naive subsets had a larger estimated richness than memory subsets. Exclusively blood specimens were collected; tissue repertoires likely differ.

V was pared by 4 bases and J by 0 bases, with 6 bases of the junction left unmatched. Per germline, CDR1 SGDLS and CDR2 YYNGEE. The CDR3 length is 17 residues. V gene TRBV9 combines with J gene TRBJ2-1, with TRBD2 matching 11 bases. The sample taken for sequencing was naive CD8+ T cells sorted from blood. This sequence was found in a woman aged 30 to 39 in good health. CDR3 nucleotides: TGTGCCAGCAGCCAAAGACTAGCGGGGCACTCCTACAATGAGCAGTTCTTC. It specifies CASSQRLAGHSYNEQFF.